This is a list of T cell receptor beta chains from one sample in a study of blood T cell repertoires in COVID-19. Profiled with immunoSEQ multiplex PCR; TCRdb holds only in-frame clones, not every one. Of about 300,000 clones listed, about 81% are singletons. The sample taken for sequencing was peripheral blood. These receptors all come from a human donor with COVID-19, enrolled during active disease. The donor label of this sample is uncertain. Each CDR3 is given with its conserved first and last residue. Each record gives: V gene, clone size, J gene, D gene, CDR3 protein, CDR3 DNA. A D gene is named only where the DNA matches it firmly. Rows may omit the clone size; those that give it use once, few, many or a size class.

>TRBV7-9|-|TRBJ2-2|TRBD2
CASSLAASGKAGELFF
TGTGCCAGCAGCTTAGCGGCTAGCGGGAAGGCCGGGGAGCTGTTTTTT
>TRBV11-1|-|TRBJ1-1|-
CASSLTPTNTEAFF
TGTGCCAGCAGCTTGACACCCACGAACACTGAAGCTTTCTTT
>TRBV19|-|TRBJ1-1|-
CASSMRQVTEAFF
TGTGCCAGTAGTATGAGACAGGTAACTGAAGCTTTCTTT
>TRBV7-8|-|TRBJ1-3|TRBD1
CASSSDRQGRAIYF
TGTGCCAGCAGCTCCGACCGACAGGGGAGGGCCATATATTTT
>TRBV6-5|-|TRBJ1-2|TRBD1
CASTGTGSDYGYTF
TGTGCCAGCACTGGGACAGGGTCAGACTATGGCTACACCTTC
>TRBV9|-|TRBJ2-1|TRBD2
CASSVVVAGNEQFF
TGTGCCAGCAGCGTAGTGGTAGCGGGTAATGAGCAGTTCTTC
>TRBV30|-|TRBJ2-7|TRBD1
CAWSYRGQDEQYF
TGTGCCTGGAGTTACAGGGGGCAGGACGAGCAGTACTTC
>TRBV5-1|-|TRBJ1-5|-
CASSLGGGENQPQHF
TGCGCCAGCAGCTTGGGGGGAGGCGAAAATCAGCCCCAGCATTTT
>TRBV2|-|TRBJ1-2|TRBD1
CASSVGQGGDGYTF
TGTGCCAGCTCCGTGGGACAGGGGGGGGATGGCTACACCTTC
>TRBV29-1|-|TRBJ1-1|-
CSVVGGTEAFF
TGCAGCGTTGTCGGGGGCACTGAAGCTTTCTTT
>TRBV30|-|TRBJ1-3|TRBD1
CAWSDGQGGNTIYF
TGTGCCTGGAGTGACGGACAGGGGGGTAACACCATATATTTT
>TRBV5-1|-|TRBJ2-1|-
CASSLAIDEQFF
TGCGCCAGCAGCCTAGCGATCGATGAGCAGTTCTTC
>TRBV6-2/TRBV6-3|-|TRBJ2-5|TRBD2
CASSPLAGPQETQYF
TGTGCCAGCAGCCCTCTAGCGGGACCACAAGAGACCCAGTACTTC
>TRBV5-6|once|TRBJ2-7|TRBD2
CASSALGLADYEQYF
TGTGCCAGCTCCGCCCTGGGACTAGCGGACTACGAGCAGTACTTC
>TRBV7-3|-|TRBJ1-1|-
CASSAGVNTEAFF
TGTGCCAGCAGCGCCGGGGTGAACACTGAAGCTTTCTTT
>TRBV5-1|-|TRBJ2-1|TRBD2
CASSSSSGRGYNEQFF
TGCGCCAGCAGCAGTTCTAGCGGGAGAGGCTACAATGAGCAGTTCTTC
>TRBV4-1|-|TRBJ2-5|-
CASSQAGEETQYF
TGCGCCAGCAGCCAAGCGGGAGAAGAGACCCAGTACTTC
>TRBV5-1|-|TRBJ1-4|TRBD1
CASSWDRGEKLFF
TGCGCCAGCTCTTGGGACAGGGGTGAAAAACTGTTTTTT
>TRBV6-1|-|TRBJ2-7|-
CASSEGGWEQYF
TGTGCCAGCAGTGAAGGAGGCTGGGAGCAGTACTTC
>TRBV7-7|-|TRBJ2-5|TRBD1
CASSARQGIGTQYF
TGTGCTAGCAGCGCCCGACAGGGGATAGGGACCCAGTACTTC
>TRBV27|-|TRBJ2-3|TRBD1
CASPPLRDRGTRKTDTQYF
TGTGCCAGCCCCCCCCTCCGGGACAGAGGAACCCGGAAGACAGATACGCAGTATTTT
>TRBV9|-|TRBJ2-1|TRBD2
CASSVGAGGVDEQFF
TGTGCCAGCAGCGTAGGAGCGGGAGGTGTCGATGAGCAGTTCTTC
>TRBV6-2/TRBV6-3|-|TRBJ2-7|-
CASTPRGTDYEQYF
TGTGCCAGCACCCCCCGCGGGACTGACTACGAGCAGTACTTC
>TRBV7-9|-|TRBJ2-3|-
CASSLMQGSTDTQYF
TGTGCCAGCAGCTTAATGCAGGGGAGCACAGATACGCAGTATTTT
>TRBV28|-|TRBJ1-1|-
CASSLSWEAFF
TGTGCCAGCAGTTTAAGCTGGGAAGCTTTCTTT
>TRBV9|-|TRBJ1-3|-
CASSVGQGLGNTIYF
TGTGCCAGCAGCGTAGGGCAGGGACTCGGAAACACCATATATTTT
>TRBV2|-|TRBJ1-5|TRBD1
CATRGTGNQPQHF
TGTGCCACCCGAGGGACAGGAAATCAGCCCCAGCATTTT
>TRBV10-3|-|TRBJ2-2|-
CAISDTRESGELFF
TGTGCCATCAGTGACACCAGGGAATCCGGGGAGCTGTTTTTT
>TRBV20-1|-|TRBJ1-2|-
CSASQGYGYTF
TGCAGTGCTAGTCAGGGCTATGGCTACACCTTC
>TRBV5-4|-|TRBJ2-2|-
CASSLAKNTGELFF
TGTGCCAGCAGCTTGGCTAAGAACACCGGGGAGCTGTTTTTT
>TRBV6-5|-|TRBJ2-1|TRBD2
CASTLEAGSYNEQFF
TGTGCCAGCACCCTAGAAGCGGGATCCTACAATGAGCAGTTCTTC
>TRBV6-5|few|TRBJ1-3|-
CASSLGGGGDTIYF
TGTGCCAGCAGTCTCGGGGGGGGTGGAGACACCATATATTTT
>TRBV15|-|TRBJ2-2|TRBD1
CATSRDPGQGIGELFF
TGTGCCACCAGCAGAGATCCGGGACAGGGGATCGGGGAGCTGTTTTTT
>TRBV2|-|TRBJ1-5|TRBD1
CASSDRGYQPQHF
TGTGCCAGCAGCGACAGGGGGTATCAGCCCCAGCATTTT
>TRBV9|-|TRBJ2-4|TRBD1
CASSAPGTANIQYF
TGTGCCAGCAGCGCCCCCGGGACAGCCAACATTCAGTACTTC
>TRBV5-4|-|TRBJ2-3|-
CASRLGWETSTDTQYF
TGTGCCAGCAGATTAGGTTGGGAGACTAGCACAGATACGCAGTATTTT
>TRBV27|once|TRBJ2-5|TRBD1
CASSSRQGFGAIASLETQYF
TGTGCCAGCAGTTCCCGACAGGGTTTTGGCGCAATTGCGAGTCTGGAGACCCAGTACTTC
>TRBV3-1/TRBV3-2|once|TRBJ1-5|-
CASSQGNRADQPQHF
TGTGCCAGCAGCCAAGGAAACAGGGCAGATCAGCCCCAGCATTTT
>TRBV5-8|-|TRBJ2-5|-
CASSSSVVGYF
TGTGCCAGCAGTTCGTCAGTGGTTGGGTACTTC
>TRBV2|-|TRBJ1-4|-
CASSDRTATNEKLFF
TGTGCCAGCAGTGACCGGACAGCCACTAATGAAAAACTGTTTTTT
>TRBV3-1/TRBV3-2|few|TRBJ2-7|-
CASSQGSPGGLLNEQYF
TGTGCCAGCAGCCAAGGTAGTCCCGGGGGTTTGTTGAACGAGCAGTACTTC
>TRBV7-9|-|TRBJ1-1|-
CASSPSGGGTEAFF
TGTGCCAGCAGCCCGTCGGGGGGGGGCACTGAAGCTTTCTTT
>TRBV2|once|TRBJ1-6|-
CASSVGGGSPLHF
TGTGCCAGCAGTGTGGGGGGTGGGTCACCCCTCCACTTT
>TRBV3-1/TRBV3-2|-|TRBJ2-3|-
CASSQDRGPRGQYF
TGTGCCAGCAGCCAAGATCGAGGACCCCGGGGGCAGTATTTT
>TRBV24-1|once|TRBJ2-7|-
CATSDLLPAGSYEQYF
TGTGCCACCAGTGATTTGCTTCCAGCGGGCTCCTACGAGCAGTACTTC
>TRBV15|-|TRBJ1-4|-
CATRAVEKLFF
TGTGCCACCAGGGCAGTGGAAAAACTGTTTTTT
>TRBV5-1|-|TRBJ2-1|-
CASSWSGADNEQFF
TGCGCCAGCAGCTGGAGTGGGGCCGACAATGAGCAGTTCTTC
>TRBV6-1|-|TRBJ1-1|-
CASSEGVPYDTGTEAFF
TGTGCCAGCAGTGAAGGGGTTCCCTATGACACAGGCACTGAAGCTTTCTTT
>TRBV7-9|few|TRBJ2-7|-
CASSLSGRGNYEQYF
TGTGCCAGCAGCTTAAGCGGCAGGGGCAACTACGAGCAGTACTTC
>TRBV7-8|-|TRBJ2-7|-
CASRGMTSLYEQYF
TGTGCCAGCCGCGGTATGACTAGTTTGTACGAGCAGTACTTC
>TRBV7-3|-|TRBJ2-2|-
CASSPQANTGELFF
TGTGCCAGCAGCCCACAAGCGAACACCGGGGAGCTGTTTTTT
>TRBV18|-|TRBJ1-3|-
CASSPRAGGSSSGNTIYF
TGTGCCAGCTCACCAAGAGCGGGCGGGTCGAGCTCTGGAAACACCATATATTTT
>TRBV6-2/TRBV6-3|-|TRBJ1-5|TRBD1
CASSGGQNNQPQHF
TGTGCCAGCAGCGGGGGACAGAACAATCAGCCCCAGCATTTT
>TRBV6-1|-|TRBJ1-4|-
CASSEGSEDEKLFF
TGTGCCAGCAGTGAAGGCAGTGAGGATGAAAAACTGTTTTTT
>TRBV29-1|-|TRBJ2-1|-
CSAGVGPYNEQFF
TGCAGCGCAGGGGTGGGCCCCTACAATGAGCAGTTCTTC
>TRBV5-1|-|TRBJ2-7|TRBD1
CASSLEPDRGSYEQYF
TGCGCCAGCAGCTTGGAACCCGACAGGGGTTCCTACGAGCAGTACTTC
>TRBV28|once|TRBJ2-2|TRBD2
CASSLSSGTAAGELFF
TGTGCCAGCAGTTTATCTAGCGGGACGGCGGCCGGGGAGCTGTTTTTT
>TRBV5-4|-|TRBJ2-1|TRBD2
CASSLPSDQRGGEQFF
TGTGCCAGCAGCTTGCCCTCGGACCAGCGGGGCGGTGAGCAGTTCTTC
>TRBV5-1|-|TRBJ2-2|TRBD2
CASSPSGENTGELFF
TGCGCCAGCAGCCCTAGCGGGGAGAACACCGGGGAGCTGTTTTTT
>TRBV28|-|TRBJ1-2|-
CASSPPGTSYGYTF
TGTGCCAGCAGTCCCCCCGGGACTAGCTATGGCTACACCTTC